This TCR beta chain was captured in a study of vaccination and CD4 T cells after COVID-19. About the research overall: Two of the convalescents were Hispanic, and the group consisted of six males and four females. The study's findings and limits: A median of around 86% of reactive clones, in convalescent patients, became evident only post-vaccination. Post-vaccination reactive clonotypes (median roughly 35) did not differ significantly from post-infection (approximately 23).

On this clonotype itself: The antigen remains undetermined.

The germline V gene has CDR1 ENHRY and CDR2 SYGVKD. The length of the CDR3 is 15 residues. V dropped 4 bases and J dropped 2; count of bases not matched to a gene: 7. As to treatment: approximately nine-day PBMC culture with coronavirus spike peptide pools or control peptides (ViraFEST assay). Sequencing of the DNA from cultured CD4+ T cells was carried out with the Oncomine TCR Beta short-read assay. TCRdb used MiXCR to reprocess the PCR reads, holding one entry per CDR3 protein. There are about 18,000 distinct CDR3 sequences in the sample; 53% occur only once, and approximately 15% lies in the top ten.

Sequences were derived from CD4+ T cells from blood, cultured in vitro, sampled before SARS-CoV-2 vaccination. This receptor was obtained from a human donor who had recovered from COVID-19. This chain joins TRBV10-3 and TRBJ1-2, with TRBD1 matching over 7 bases. CDR3 in amino acids: CAISGTGALNYGYTF. CDR3 DNA: TGTGCCATCAGTGGCACAGGGGCCCTAAACTATGGCTACACCTTC.